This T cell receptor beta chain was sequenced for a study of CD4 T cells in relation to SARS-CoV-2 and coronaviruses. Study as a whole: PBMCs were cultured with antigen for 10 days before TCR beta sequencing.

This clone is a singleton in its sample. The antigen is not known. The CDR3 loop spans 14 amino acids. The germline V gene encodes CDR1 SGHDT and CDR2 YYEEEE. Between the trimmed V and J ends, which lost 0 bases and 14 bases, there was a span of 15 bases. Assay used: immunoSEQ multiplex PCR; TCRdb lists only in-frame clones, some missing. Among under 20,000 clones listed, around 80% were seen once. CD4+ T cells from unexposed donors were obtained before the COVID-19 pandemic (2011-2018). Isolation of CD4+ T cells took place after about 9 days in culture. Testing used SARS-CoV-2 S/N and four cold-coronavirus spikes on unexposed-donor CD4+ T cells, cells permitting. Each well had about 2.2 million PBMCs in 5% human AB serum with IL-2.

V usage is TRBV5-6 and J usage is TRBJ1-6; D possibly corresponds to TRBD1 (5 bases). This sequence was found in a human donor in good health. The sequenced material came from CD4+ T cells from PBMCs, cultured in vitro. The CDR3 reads CASSLGGAFSSLHF. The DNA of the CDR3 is TGTGCCAGCAGCTTGGGAGGGGCCTTTTCGTCCCTCCACTTT.